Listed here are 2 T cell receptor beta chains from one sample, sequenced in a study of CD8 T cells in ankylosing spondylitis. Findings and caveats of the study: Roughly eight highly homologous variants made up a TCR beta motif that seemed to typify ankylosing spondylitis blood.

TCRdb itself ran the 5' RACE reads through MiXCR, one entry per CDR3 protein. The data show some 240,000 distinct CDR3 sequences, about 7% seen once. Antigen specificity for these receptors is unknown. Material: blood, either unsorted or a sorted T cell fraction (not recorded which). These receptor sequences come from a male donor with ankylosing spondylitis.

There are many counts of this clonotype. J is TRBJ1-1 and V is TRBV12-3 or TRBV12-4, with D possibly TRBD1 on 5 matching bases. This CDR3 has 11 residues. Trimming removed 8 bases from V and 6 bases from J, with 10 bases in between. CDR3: CASSWGPEAFF. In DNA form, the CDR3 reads TGTGCCAGCTCATGGGGCCCTGAAGCTTTCTTT.

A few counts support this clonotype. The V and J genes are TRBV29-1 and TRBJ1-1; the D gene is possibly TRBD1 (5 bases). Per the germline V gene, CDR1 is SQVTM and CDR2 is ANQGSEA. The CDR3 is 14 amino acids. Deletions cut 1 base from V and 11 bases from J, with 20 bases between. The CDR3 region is CSVEGGGMGRWAFF. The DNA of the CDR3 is TGCAGCGTTGAAGGGGGGGGTATGGGCCGCTGGGCTTTCTTT.